These T cell receptor beta chains were read from a single sample in a study of cytomegalovirus exposure and HLA in healthy donors. TCRdb's table, derived via immunoSEQ multiplex PCR, lists solely in-frame clones and lacks some. The sample records around 140,000 clones, around 80% being singletons. Sequenced input: PBMCs. The origin of the receptors is a female donor in good health and CMV-seronegative. CDR3s include the opening cysteine and the closing phenylalanine or tryptophan. D genes are given only for firm matches. Part of the rows lack a size; the others show once, few, many or a class for expanded clones.

TRBJ2-7 | . | TRBV6-5 | TRBD1 | CASSEFTGVREQYF | TGTGCCAGCAGTGAATTTACAGGGGTGAGAGAGCAGTACTTC
TRBJ2-7 | . | TRBV9 | TRBD2 | CASSVAATSGVYEQYF | TGTGCCAGCAGCGTAGCAGCGACTAGCGGGGTCTACGAGCAGTACTTC
TRBJ2-7 | . | TRBV15 | TRBD2 | CATSRDRGGPSEQYF | TGTGCCACCAGCAGAGATCGGGGGGGGCCTAGCGAGCAGTACTTC
TRBJ2-1 | . | TRBV6-1 | . | CASSGLDSSSYNEQFF | TGTGCCAGCAGTGGCTTAGACAGTAGCTCCTACAATGAGCAGTTCTTC
TRBJ1-1 | . | TRBV7-6 | TRBD1 | CASSKGQGDRNTEAFF | TGTGCCAGCAGCAAGGGACAGGGGGACAGGAACACTGAAGCTTTCTTT
TRBJ2-1 | . | TRBV5-1 | . | CASSSGFAEDNEQFF | TGCGCCAGCAGCTCCGGGTTTGCGGAAGACAATGAGCAGTTCTTC
TRBJ2-2 | . | TRBV10-1 | TRBD2 | CASSPPRASTSGSKANTGELFF | TGCGCCAGCAGTCCCCCCCGGGCCTCGACTAGCGGGAGTAAAGCGAACACCGGGGAGCTGTTTTTT
TRBJ2-3 | . | TRBV10-3 | TRBD2 | CAISQAGGGTDTQYF | TGTGCCATCAGCCAGGCGGGAGGGGGGACAGATACGCAGTATTTT
TRBJ1-3 | once | TRBV5-1 | . | CASSLDLLKSGNTIYF | TGCGCCAGCAGCTTGGACTTACTCAAATCTGGAAACACCATATATTTT
TRBJ1-1 | . | TRBV5-1 | TRBD1 | CASSWGQGREAFF | TGCGCCAGCAGCTGGGGACAGGGGCGTGAAGCTTTCTTT
TRBJ2-7 | . | TRBV5-4 | . | CASSLAITGIREQYF | TGTGCCAGCAGCTTGGCCATAACAGGGATCCGTGAGCAGTACTTC
TRBJ2-7 | . | TRBV16 | TRBD1 | CASSPWTGGRYEQYF | TGTGCCAGCAGCCCTTGGACAGGGGGCAGGTACGAGCAGTACTTC
TRBJ2-1 | . | TRBV2 | TRBD1 | CASGGQGAFYNEQFF | TGTGCCAGCGGAGGACAGGGGGCCTTCTACAATGAGCAGTTCTTC
TRBJ2-7 | . | TRBV28 | TRBD1 | CASSRGQLPYEQYF | TGTGCCAGTTCGAGGGGACAGCTCCCCTACGAGCAGTACTTC
TRBJ1-1 | once | TRBV2 | . | CASIRRGGDTEAFF | TGTGCCAGTATACGAAGGGGGGGAGACACTGAAGCTTTCTTT
TRBJ1-2 | . | TRBV7-2 | TRBD1 | CASSDAGQTNYGYTF | TGTGCCAGCAGCGATGCGGGACAGACTAACTATGGCTACACCTTC
TRBJ2-1 | . | TRBV25-1 | TRBD2 | CASSEASGSSYNEQFF | TGTGCCAGCAGTGAAGCTAGCGGGAGCTCCTACAATGAGCAGTTCTTC
TRBJ2-5 | . | TRBV11-2 | . | CASSLVGGTETQYF | TGTGCCAGCAGCTTAGTAGGAGGGACTGAGACCCAGTACTTC
TRBJ1-1 | . | TRBV5-1 | . | CASSLGRGGEGTEAFF | TGCGCCAGCAGCTTGGGCCGAGGGGGTGAGGGCACTGAAGCTTTCTTT
TRBJ2-7 | . | TRBV11-2 | . | CASSLGRLVYEQYF | TGTGCCAGCAGCTTAGGCAGACTGGTCTACGAGCAGTACTTC
TRBJ1-5 | . | TRBV28 | . | CASSSQPRNQPQHF | TGTGCCAGCAGTTCACAGCCTCGCAATCAGCCCCAGCATTTT
TRBJ1-2 | . | TRBV4-1 | . | CASSQDAGGGMAGYTF | TGCGCCAGCAGCCAGGACGCCGGTGGGGGGATGGCTGGCTACACCTTC
TRBJ1-2 | . | TRBV6-5 | . | CASSYSSGGYGYTF | TGTGCCAGCAGTTACTCTAGCGGTGGCTATGGCTACACCTTC
TRBJ2-6 | . | TRBV5-1 | . | CASKKTAGANVLTF | TGCGCCAGCAAAAAGACAGCTGGGGCCAACGTCCTGACTTTC
TRBJ2-1 | . | TRBV7-9 | TRBD2 | CASSPGTSVYNEQFF | TGTGCCAGCAGCCCGGGGACTAGCGTTTACAATGAGCAGTTCTTC
TRBJ2-1 | . | TRBV5-1 | TRBD2 | CASSLPGGGAYNEQFF | TGCGCCAGCAGCTTGCCGGGGGGTGGCGCTTACAATGAGCAGTTCTTC